This T cell receptor beta chain was identified during a study of T-cell memory formation after mild COVID-19. Study context: TCR clusters were largely donor specific.

One entry per CDR3 protein results from TCRdb running MiXCR on the 5' RACE reads. The sample records hundreds of thousands of distinct CDR3 sequences, around 20% being singletons. Trimming removed 3 bases from V and 2 bases from J; junction bases left unmatched: 7. The germline V gene encodes CDR1 MGHDK and CDR2 SYGVNS. CDR3 length: 16 residues. Overall study results and limits: Confirmation of SARS-CoV-2 specificity was lacking for second-wave clones peaking day 37. Pre-infection memory already had some responding clones, implying cross-reactive memory joined.

This clonotype has more than one count but fewer than ten. Antigen specificity is unknown. The rearrangement links TRBV25-1 to TRBJ2-7, with 10 positions matching TRBD1. This TCR derives from an adult woman who had mild COVID-19 (a few samples of this study predate the infection). Cell type and time point are not known. Input material: PBMCs or a T cell subset sorted from them (not recorded which). The CDR3 region has the DNA TGTGCCAGCAGTGATCGCGGACAGGGGGGTACCTACGAGCAGTACTTC. This encodes CASSDRGQGGTYEQYF.